A single sample is the source of the 10 T cell receptor beta chains below, sequenced in a study of OX40 agonist ivuxolimab in advanced cancers. Assay used: immunoSEQ multiplex PCR; TCRdb lists only in-frame clones, some missing. Of some 52,000 clones in the sample, around 85% were seen once. Sample: CD4+ or CD8+ T cells sorted from blood, taken in a trial of the OX40 agonist ivuxolimab. These receptors were collected from an adult with an advanced solid tumor such as melanoma, head and neck, liver or kidney cancer.

J is TRBJ2-4 and V is TRBV5-6; no clear D. Germline-derived CDR1 and CDR2 are SGHDT and YYEEEE. The length of the CDR3 is 11 residues. The germline V and J ends were trimmed by 3 bases and 5 bases, with 3 bases remaining between them. The CDR3 coding sequence is TGTGCCAGCAGCTCTCAAAACATTCAGTACTTC. It encodes CASSSQNIQYF.

The chain carries TRBV19 and TRBJ1-2; D ambiguous. Germline CDR1 reads LNHDA; CDR2 reads SQIVND (reference sequence). V was pared by 1 base and J by 4 bases, with 13 bases between. The CDR3 sequence is 15 residues long. CDR3 region: CASSIVVTGTYGYTF. CDR3 nucleotide sequence: TGTGCCAGTAGTATAGTCGTGACGGGAACCTATGGCTACACCTTC.

J is TRBJ2-1 and V is TRBV5-1; 9 nucleotides agree with TRBD2. This CDR3 is built from 18 residues. CDR1 is SGHRS, CDR2 YFSETQ, per germline. The V segment lost 0 bases and the J segment 0 bases; nucleotides outside the gene matches: 7. DNA for the CDR3: TGCGCCAGCAGCTTGGGTCCTAGCGGGGAAAGCTCCTACAATGAGCAGTTCTTC. It translates to CASSLGPSGESSYNEQFF.

The chain has TRBV19 and TRBJ1-1; possibly TRBD1 for D (6 bases). The CDR3 extends over 15 amino acids. V was pared by 4 bases and J by 1 base, with 13 bases between. Germline V gene data show CDR1 as LNHDA and CDR2 as SQIVND (reference sequence). The CDR3 reads CASSTADRWNTEAFF. The CDR3 region has the DNA TGTGCCAGTAGTACGGCAGACAGGTGGAACACTGAAGCTTTCTTT.

The rearrangement joins TRBV18 to TRBJ2-4, with D tentatively TRBD2 (5 bases). The CDR3 has 13 amino acids. Germline V lookup: CDR1 KGHSH, CDR2 LQKENI. Trimming left V 2 bases short and J 11 bases short, with 13 bases between. The CDR3 DNA sequence: TGTGCCAGCTCACCAGATAGCGTATCTGTTCAGTACTTC. Encoded protein: CASSPDSVSVQYF.

This chain uses TRBV27 with TRBJ2-2, with a possible D match to TRBD1 (5 bases). Between the trimmed V and J ends, which lost 3 bases and 4 bases, there was a span of 12 bases. This CDR3 has 15 amino acids. Germline-derived CDR1 and CDR2 are MNHEY and SMNVEV (reference sequence). The DNA for the CDR3 is TGTGCCAGCAGTTTCTCCAGGGTAGGCACCGGGGAGCTGTTTTTT. As protein: CASSFSRVGTGELFF.

The chain has TRBV5-5 and TRBJ1-6, with 8 nucleotides matching TRBD1. The CDR3 extends over 15 amino acids. After removal of 0 bases from V and 8 bases from J, the junction contained 4 bases not matched to a gene. Germline lookup yields CDR1 SGHKS and CDR2 YYEKEE (reference sequence). The CDR3 sequence is CASSLGQGNYSPLHF. The CDR3 nucleotides read TGTGCCAGCAGCTTGGGACAGGGGAATTATTCACCCCTCCACTTT.

The genes are TRBV9 and TRBJ2-3; 10 positions agree with TRBD2. Germline CDR1 SGDLS, CDR2 YYNGEE. The CDR3 consists of 18 residues. Germline trimming cut 3 bases from V and 3 bases from J; bases unmatched to any gene: 13. The CDR3 DNA is TGTGCCAGCAGCGCCCAGAGGTCTAGCGGGGGTGAAACAGATACGCAGTATTTT. Its protein product is CASSAQRSSGGETDTQYF.

J is TRBJ1-5 and V is TRBV15; D ambiguous. Germline assignment: CDR1 LNHNV and CDR2 YYDKDF (reference sequence). The CDR3 contains 17 residues. Trimming pared 2 bases from V and 0 bases from J, leaving 14 bases between. The CDR3 loop reads CATSRPITGLSNQPQHF. As DNA, the CDR3 is TGTGCCACCAGCAGACCGATCACGGGCCTTAGCAATCAGCCCCAGCATTTT.

This clone was detected only a few times. CDR3 sequence (DNA): TGTGCCAACAAAGACAGGATAAACACTGAAGCTTTCTTT. Protein: CANKDRINTEAFF. V is TRBV6-1 and J is TRBJ1-1; tentatively, D is TRBD1 (6 bases). CDR3 length: 13 amino acids. Between the trimmed V and J ends, which lost 10 bases and 2 bases, there was a span of 14 bases. The germline CDR1 and CDR2 sequences are MNHNS and SASEGT.